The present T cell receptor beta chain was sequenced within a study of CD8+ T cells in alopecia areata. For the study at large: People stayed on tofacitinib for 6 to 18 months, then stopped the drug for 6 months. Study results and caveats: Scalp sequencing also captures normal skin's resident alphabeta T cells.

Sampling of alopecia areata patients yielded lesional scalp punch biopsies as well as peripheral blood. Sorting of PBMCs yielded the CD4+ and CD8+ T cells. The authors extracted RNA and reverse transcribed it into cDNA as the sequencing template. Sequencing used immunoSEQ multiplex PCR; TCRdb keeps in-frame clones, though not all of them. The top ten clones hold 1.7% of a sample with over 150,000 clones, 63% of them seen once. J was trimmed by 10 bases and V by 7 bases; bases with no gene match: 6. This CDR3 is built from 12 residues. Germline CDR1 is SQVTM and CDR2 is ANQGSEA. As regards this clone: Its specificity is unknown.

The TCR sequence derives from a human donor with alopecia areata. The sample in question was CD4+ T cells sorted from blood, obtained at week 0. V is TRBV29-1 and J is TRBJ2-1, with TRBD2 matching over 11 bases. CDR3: CSADLAGGEQFF. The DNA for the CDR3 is TGCAGCGCCGACTTAGCGGGGGGGGAGCAGTTCTTC.